This TCR beta chain was obtained from a study of molecular identifiers for immune sequencing clone quantification (dated by TCRdb to 2017 to 2018). General notes on the study: For a replicate experiment, RNA from around 20,000 or 99,000 naive CD8 T cells was divided into five aliquots, and four of the five aliquots were sequenced. This methods study benchmarked molecular-identifier clustering-based TCR repertoire sequencing (MIDCIRS) and TCR RNA copy counting, using CD8 T cells to do so.

Library creation used PCR. Reads for this sample came from a NextSeq 500. Bulk TCR libraries were prepared as previously described, using TCR primers listed in Table S5. Purification of total RNA was performed with the Qiagen AllPrep DNA/RNA kit. Before analysis, reads from multiple sequencing runs of one library were combined. On the study's bioinformatics: Reads were retained only if an exact TCR constant sequence was present, and the retained reads were trimmed to 150 nt and grouped according to their 12-nt molecular barcodes. Within each barcode group, reads were sub-clustered at a 15% Levenshtein threshold, and quality-weighted consensus sequences were built per RNA molecule. Non-functional sequences were discarded, and so were lower-count sequences lying one edit away from another sequence. Based on a fit of two negative binomial distributions, barcode sub-clusters having less than 20% of the maximum read count were discarded. The public sequencing data were trimmed at Q25 with fastp and processed into clonotypes with MiXCR by TCRdb, which kept only in-frame beta chains. All rows with the same CDR3 protein become a single entry with the most common DNA and genes. These V and J calls are TCRdb output, not the study's own analysis. Recorded for this sample are hundreds of thousands of distinct CDR3 sequences; roughly 25% of them occurred a single time. 0.78% of the sample lies in the top ten.

From a lookup of the germline V gene, CDR1 and CDR2 are MNHEY and SVGEGT. From the cysteine up to the phenylalanine, the CDR3 has a length of 16 residues. This entry keeps only the CDR3 DNA: 48 bases, framed from base 1. V loses 0 bases, J loses 1 base, and the germline ends lie 9 bases apart. What the authors observed across the whole study: Spiked-in Jurkat TCR RNA (approximately 10 copies' worth), which is not part of the donor repertoire, was contained in the naive libraries. A single cell's worth of spiked-in Jurkat TCR RNA was reported detectable even among 850,000 to 1,000,000 naive CD8 T cells. Highly expanded clone sizes could be underestimated because identical TCR molecules may share a barcode. Without barcode sub-clustering, chimeric consensus sequences inflated TCR diversity; chimeras reached as high as 47%. Around 2.9 recovered TCR RNA copies per cell were obtained by modeling, versus about ten by digital PCR, implying a capture efficiency of about 30%. In CMV-specific effector cells, clones with more than 20 RNA copies accounted for over 97% of molecules, whereas in naive cells such clones accounted for under 1%.

Concerning this clonotype: The antigen this receptor binds is unknown. Per-base quality was not reported, and no clone a single base away is much larger than it.

Libraries of naive CD8 T cells were built from anywhere between roughly 17,000 and 1,000,000 sorted cells, with 10%, 30% or 50% of the purified RNA used. On a BD FACSAria II, naive CD8 T cells were FACS-sorted as CD8+CD4-CCR7+CD45RA+ and collected into RLT Plus buffer. Roughly ten TCR copies' worth of Jurkat RNA were spiked into roughly 20,000-1,000,000 naive CD8 T cell samples to test detection sensitivity. Enrichment of CD8 T cells was done with RosetteSep CD8+ T Cell Enrichment Cocktail plus Ficoll-Paque, and ACK red cell lysis came afterward. The chain is encoded by TRBV6-2 or TRBV6-3 joined to TRBJ2-2; TRBD1 is a possible D gene, resting on 6 matching bases. This clonotype was sampled from a human donor in good health. Some libraries in this study had Jurkat cell RNA spiked in. The sequencing sample was made of naive CD8+ T cells from blood, with Jurkat cell RNA spiked in. What this sample's cell subset or site label stands for: FACS-sorted CD8+CD4-CCR7+CD45RA+ naive T cells. The sequence in DNA is TGTGCCAGCAGTTACTCGAGAGGGGGGAACACCGGGGAGCTGTTTTTT. The translation is CASSYSRGGNTGELFF.